The rows below give T cell receptor beta chains drawn from one sample of a study of radiotherapy plus CTLA-4 blockade in lung cancer. The repertoire was sequenced with immunoSEQ multiplex PCR; TCRdb's copy has only in-frame clones and lacks some. The top ten clones hold around 4% of a sample with roughly 80,000 clones, more than 60% of them seen once. The material was peripheral blood, obtained from a patient treated with radiotherapy plus ipilimumab. The receptor set was obtained from a human donor with non-small cell lung cancer who had a partial response to radiotherapy plus ipilimumab. Some clones in this sample may be carry-over from other donors' samples. Each CDR3 is given with its conserved first and last residue. The order of the fields is D gene, clone size, J gene, V gene, CDR3 protein, CDR3 DNA. A D gene is named only where the DNA matches it firmly. Rows may omit the clone size; those that give it use once, few, many or a size class.

NA NA TRBJ2-1 TRBV7-9 CASSLGSGGSPIHNEQFF TGTGCCAGCAGCTTAGGATCTGGCGGTTCGCCGATCCACAATGAGCAGTTCTTC
TRBD1 NA TRBJ2-5 TRBV15 CATSRDGQGFQETQYF TGTGCCACCAGCAGGGATGGACAGGGCTTCCAAGAGACCCAGTACTTC
NA NA TRBJ1-5 TRBV5-1 CASSWAGARGQPQHF TGCGCCAGCAGCTGGGCGGGGGCGCGGGGTCAGCCCCAGCATTTT
NA NA TRBJ2-5 TRBV4-2 CASSRHREETQYF TGTGCCAGCAGCCGGCATCGGGAGGAGACCCAGTACTTC
NA NA TRBJ2-3 TRBV7-6 CASSLDESFPYF TGTGCCAGCAGCTTAGATGAGAGCTTTCCGTATTTT
NA NA TRBJ2-3 TRBV7-6 CASSLIQAFTDTQYF TGTGCCAGCAGCTTAATCCAAGCCTTCACAGATACGCAGTATTTT
NA once TRBJ2-3 TRBV7-9 CATSSVQGTDTQYF TGTGCCACCTCTTCAGTGCAGGGAACAGATACGCAGTATTTT
NA NA TRBJ1-6 TRBV11-3 CASSPYRESSPLHF TGTGCCAGCAGCCCTTACAGAGAGTCTTCACCCCTCCACTTT
TRBD2 once TRBJ2-7 TRBV6-1 CASSGTAGGYGEQYF TGTGCCAGCAGTGGGACGGCGGGGGGCTACGGAGAGCAGTACTTC
NA NA TRBJ2-3 TRBV9 CASSATFTDTQYF TGTGCCAGCAGCGCCACTTTCACAGATACGCAGTATTTT
TRBD1 few TRBJ1-5 TRBV2 CASRTGQLVQPQHF TGTGCCAGTAGGACAGGGCAACTAGTTCAGCCCCAGCATTTT
NA NA TRBJ2-3 TRBV28 CASSLFGGPSTDTQYF TGTGCCAGCAGTTTGTTTGGGGGCCCGAGCACAGATACGCAGTATTTT
NA NA TRBJ2-1 TRBV6-1 CASSGSTGNEQFF TGTGCCAGCAGTGGTTCAACAGGGAATGAGCAGTTCTTC
NA NA TRBJ1-1 TRBV19 CASISGPNTEAFF TGTGCCAGTATTAGTGGGCCGAACACTGAAGCTTTCTTT
NA NA TRBJ1-4 TRBV4-2 CASSRQGNRNEKLFF TGTGCCAGCAGCCGTCAGGGAAACAGGAATGAAAAACTGTTTTTT
TRBD2 few TRBJ2-2 TRBV11-2 CASGPLAGLTGELFF TGTGCCAGCGGACCTCTAGCGGGTCTCACCGGGGAGCTGTTTTTT
NA NA TRBJ2-6 TRBV28 CASSLQGYSGANVLTF TGTGCCAGCAGTTTGCAGGGCTACTCTGGGGCCAACGTCCTGACTTTC
TRBD1 NA TRBJ1-5 TRBV5-8 CASSPDRVNQPQHF TGTGCCAGCAGCCCAGACAGGGTCAATCAGCCCCAGCATTTT
NA NA TRBJ1-5 TRBV18 CASSPESNRNQPQHF TGTGCCAGCTCACCCGAGTCTAACCGGAATCAGCCCCAGCATTTT